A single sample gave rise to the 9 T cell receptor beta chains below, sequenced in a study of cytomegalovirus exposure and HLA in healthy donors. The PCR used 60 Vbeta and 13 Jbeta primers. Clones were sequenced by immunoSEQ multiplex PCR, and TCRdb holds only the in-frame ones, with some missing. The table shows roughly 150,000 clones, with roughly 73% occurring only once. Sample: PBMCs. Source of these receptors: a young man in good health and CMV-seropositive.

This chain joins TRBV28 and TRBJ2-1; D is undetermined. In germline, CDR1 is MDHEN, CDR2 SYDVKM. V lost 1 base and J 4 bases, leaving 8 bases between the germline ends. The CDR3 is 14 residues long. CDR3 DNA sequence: TGTGCCAGCAGTTTATCCCTAAGATACAATGAGCAGTTCTTC. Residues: CASSLSLRYNEQFF.

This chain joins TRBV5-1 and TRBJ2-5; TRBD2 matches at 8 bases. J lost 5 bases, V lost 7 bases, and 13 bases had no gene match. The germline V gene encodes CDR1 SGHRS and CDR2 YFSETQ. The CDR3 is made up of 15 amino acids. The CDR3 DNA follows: TGCGCCAGCCACCCTGCGGGAGGTTTTGGGGAGACCCAGTACTTC. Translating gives CASHPAGGFGETQYF. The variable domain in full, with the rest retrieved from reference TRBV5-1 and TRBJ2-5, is KAGVTQTPRYLIKTRGQQVTLSCSPISGHRSVSWYQQTPGQGLQFLFEYFSETQRNKGNFPGRFSGRQFSNSRSEMNVSTLELGDSALYLCASHPAGGFGETQYFGPGTRLLVL.

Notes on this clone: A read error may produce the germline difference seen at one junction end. This CDR3 reads CATSRGLAGVYNEQFF. The CDR3 bases are TGTGCCACCAGTAGAGGACTAGCGGGAGTGTACAATGAGCAGTTCTTC. The chain links TRBV15 to TRBJ2-1; 13 nucleotides align to TRBD2. CDR3 length: 16 residues. Germline CDR1 and CDR2: LNHNV and YYDKDF (reference sequence).

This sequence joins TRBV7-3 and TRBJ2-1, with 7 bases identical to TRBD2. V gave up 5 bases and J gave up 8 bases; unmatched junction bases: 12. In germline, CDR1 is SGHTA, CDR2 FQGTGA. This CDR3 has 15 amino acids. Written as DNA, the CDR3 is TGTGCCAGCAGCCCCCGGGCGGCAGGGAGGGATGAGCAGTTCTTC. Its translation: CASSPRAAGRDEQFF.

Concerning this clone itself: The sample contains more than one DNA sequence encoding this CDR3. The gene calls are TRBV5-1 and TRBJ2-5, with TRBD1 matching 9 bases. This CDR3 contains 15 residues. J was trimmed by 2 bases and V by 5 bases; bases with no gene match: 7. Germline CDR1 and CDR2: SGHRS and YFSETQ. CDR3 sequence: CASSWGDRAQETQYF. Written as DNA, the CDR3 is TGCGCCAGCAGTTGGGGGGACAGGGCTCAAGAGACCCAGTACTTC.

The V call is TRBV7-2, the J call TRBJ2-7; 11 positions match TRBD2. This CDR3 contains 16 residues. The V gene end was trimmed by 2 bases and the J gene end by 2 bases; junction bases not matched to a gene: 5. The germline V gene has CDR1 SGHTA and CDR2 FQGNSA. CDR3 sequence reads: CASSLYGTSGAYEQYF. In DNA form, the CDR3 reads TGTGCCAGCAGCTTATACGGGACTAGCGGAGCCTACGAGCAGTACTTC.

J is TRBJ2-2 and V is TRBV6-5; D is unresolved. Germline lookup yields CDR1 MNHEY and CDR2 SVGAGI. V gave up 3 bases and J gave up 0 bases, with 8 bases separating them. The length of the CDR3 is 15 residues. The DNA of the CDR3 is TGTGCCAGCAGTTATGTCTACGCGAACACCGGGGAGCTGTTTTTT. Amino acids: CASSYVYANTGELFF.

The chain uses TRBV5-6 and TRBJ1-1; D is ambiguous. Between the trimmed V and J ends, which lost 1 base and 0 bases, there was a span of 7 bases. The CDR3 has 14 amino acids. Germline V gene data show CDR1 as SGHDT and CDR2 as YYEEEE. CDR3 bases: TGTGCCAGCAGCTTGTACACCTTGAACACTGAAGCTTTCTTT. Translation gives CASSLYTLNTEAFF.

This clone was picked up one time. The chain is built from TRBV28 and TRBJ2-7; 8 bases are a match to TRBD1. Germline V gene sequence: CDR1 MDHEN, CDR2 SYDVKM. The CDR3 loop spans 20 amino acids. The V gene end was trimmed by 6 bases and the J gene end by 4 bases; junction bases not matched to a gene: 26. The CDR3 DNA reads TGTGCCAGCAGCACCCTCTTCCGGGGCAGGGGGCAGGCGGCCGAATACGAGCAGTACTTC. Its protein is CASSTLFRGRGQAAEYEQYF.